Listed below are T cell receptor beta chains from one sample, sequenced in a study of shared clonotypes between healthy human individuals. Clones were read by immunoSEQ multiplex PCR, and TCRdb kept only the in-frame ones, dropping some. The sample holds about 480,000 clones, 70% to 80% seen once. The material sequenced was PBMCs. These receptors were collected from a middle-aged woman in good health. Some clones in this sample may be carry-over from other donors' samples. The CDR3 runs from the conserved cysteine through the conserved F or W. Fields, in order: D gene, J gene, V gene, clone size, CDR3 DNA, CDR3 protein. A D gene is named only where the DNA matches it firmly. Clone size, where shown, is once, few, many, or a class for clones that have expanded.

d_gene: TRBD2
j_gene: TRBJ2-1
v_gene: TRBV18
abundance: once
CDR3nt: TGTGCCAGCTCACGGTCTAGCGGGGACAATGAGCAGTTCTTC
CDR3aa: CASSRSSGDNEQFF

d_gene: -
j_gene: TRBJ1-1
v_gene: TRBV27
abundance: once
CDR3nt: TGTGCCAGCAGGGCTCCGCAGCGAGGGGTCACTGAAGCTTTCTTT
CDR3aa: CASRAPQRGVTEAFF

d_gene: -
j_gene: TRBJ2-1
v_gene: TRBV27
abundance: -
CDR3nt: TGTGCCAGCAGCCCCGGGAAAGTATGGAACAATGAGCAGTTCTTC
CDR3aa: CASSPGKVWNNEQFF

d_gene: TRBD1
j_gene: TRBJ2-2
v_gene: TRBV5-6
abundance: once
CDR3nt: TGTGCCAGCAGACGACAGGGTCCGGCCGGGGAGCTGTTTTTT
CDR3aa: CASRRQGPAGELFF

d_gene: TRBD2
j_gene: TRBJ2-3
v_gene: TRBV6-6
abundance: -
CDR3nt: TGTGCCAGCAGTTACTCGTCTAGCGGATGGGGAGATACGCAGTATTTT
CDR3aa: CASSYSSSGWGDTQYF

d_gene: TRBD1
j_gene: TRBJ1-2
v_gene: TRBV28
abundance: -
CDR3nt: TGTGCCAGCAGCTTCCCCGGACAGGGGGGCTATGGCTACACCTTC
CDR3aa: CASSFPGQGGYGYTF

d_gene: -
j_gene: TRBJ2-5
v_gene: TRBV6-1
abundance: few
CDR3nt: TGTGCCAGCCGCCAGCCTCAGGAAGAGACCCAGTACTTC
CDR3aa: CASRQPQEETQYF

d_gene: -
j_gene: TRBJ1-4
v_gene: TRBV18
abundance: -
CDR3nt: TGTGCCAGCTCAACAAGACCCGATTCTCTGTCAACTAATGAAAAACTGTTTTTT
CDR3aa: CASSTRPDSLSTNEKLFF

d_gene: TRBD2
j_gene: TRBJ2-1
v_gene: TRBV18
abundance: -
CDR3nt: TGTGCCAGCTCACCACCGGGTCTAGCGGGGAATGGTGAGCAGTTCTTC
CDR3aa: CASSPPGLAGNGEQFF

d_gene: TRBD1
j_gene: TRBJ2-7
v_gene: TRBV7-2
abundance: -
CDR3nt: TGTGCCAGCAGCTCTAACAGGGGATCCTACGAGCAGTACTTC
CDR3aa: CASSSNRGSYEQYF

d_gene: -
j_gene: TRBJ2-2
v_gene: TRBV2
abundance: -
CDR3nt: TGTGCCAGCCGGCCGGGCAACACCGGGGAGCTGTTTTTT
CDR3aa: CASRPGNTGELFF

d_gene: -
j_gene: TRBJ2-3
v_gene: TRBV9
abundance: -
CDR3nt: TGTGCCAGCAGCGTAAGTCCCCGGGGCACAGATACGCAGTATTTT
CDR3aa: CASSVSPRGTDTQYF

d_gene: TRBD1
j_gene: TRBJ1-5
v_gene: TRBV15
abundance: -
CDR3nt: TGTGCCACCAGCAGCCACAGGGGGAGCAATCAGCCCCAGCATTTT
CDR3aa: CATSSHRGSNQPQHF

d_gene: -
j_gene: TRBJ1-1
v_gene: TRBV5-1
abundance: -
CDR3nt: TGCGCCAGCAGCTTGGCCGAAGTGAACACTGAAGCTTTCTTT
CDR3aa: CASSLAEVNTEAFF

d_gene: -
j_gene: TRBJ2-6
v_gene: TRBV27
abundance: -
CDR3nt: TGTGCCAGCAGTCCGACCCTCCGGGACACAGCTACAGGGGCCAACGTCCTGACTTTC
CDR3aa: CASSPTLRDTATGANVLTF

d_gene: TRBD2
j_gene: TRBJ2-7
v_gene: TRBV9
abundance: -
CDR3nt: TGTGCCAGCAGCGCGGCTAGCGGGAGCACTCTTGGCGAGCAGTACTTC
CDR3aa: CASSAASGSTLGEQYF

d_gene: -
j_gene: TRBJ2-3
v_gene: TRBV7-2
abundance: -
CDR3nt: TGTGCCAGCAGCTTAGAGGCAGGGAGCACAGATACGCAGTATTTT
CDR3aa: CASSLEAGSTDTQYF

d_gene: -
j_gene: TRBJ1-2
v_gene: TRBV4-1
abundance: -
CDR3nt: TGCGCCAGCAGCCAAACGAGGGACTATGGCTACACCTTC
CDR3aa: CASSQTRDYGYTF

d_gene: -
j_gene: TRBJ1-2
v_gene: TRBV30
abundance: many
CDR3nt: TGTGCCTGGAGCCTTCAGGGGAACCATGGCTACACCTTC
CDR3aa: CAWSLQGNHGYTF

d_gene: -
j_gene: TRBJ2-2
v_gene: TRBV15
abundance: -
CDR3nt: TGTGCCACCAGCAGACCCGGGACCCTGAACACCGGGGAGCTGTTTTTT
CDR3aa: CATSRPGTLNTGELFF

d_gene: -
j_gene: TRBJ1-1
v_gene: TRBV27
abundance: many
CDR3nt: TGTGCCAGCAGTTTAACCGGACGGGCTGAAGCTTTCTTT
CDR3aa: CASSLTGRAEAFF

d_gene: TRBD2
j_gene: TRBJ2-7
v_gene: TRBV5-4
abundance: -
CDR3nt: TGTGCCAGCAGCTTTCGGGGGAGGGCCGCCCACCTCTACGAGCAGTACTTC
CDR3aa: CASSFRGRAAHLYEQYF

d_gene: -
j_gene: TRBJ2-7
v_gene: TRBV30
abundance: -
CDR3nt: TGTGCCTGGAGTGCGGACTCCGCTGGGCAGTACTTC
CDR3aa: CAWSADSAGQYF